This TCR beta chain was sequenced during a study of T-cell memory formation after mild COVID-19. At the level of the study: Largely, the TCR clusters proved donor specific. Overall study results and limits: Cross-reactive memory appears to have joined, as suggested by some responding clones showing up in pre-infection memory. Clones contracting day 15 to 85 were balanced CD4/CD8; later expanders leaned CD4+.

Trimming cost V 5 bases and J 0 bases, with 14 bases left between them. CDR3 length: 16 amino acids. CDR1 is SGHTA, CDR2 FQGNSA, per germline. TCR alpha and TCR beta cDNA libraries with sample barcodes and UMIs came from 5'RACE using constant-segment primers. TCRdb re-analysed the 5' RACE reads in MiXCR, keeping a single row per CDR3 protein. The sample lists some 300,000 distinct CDR3 sequences, roughly 20% occurring once. About this clonotype itself: Its cognate antigen is unknown.

This receptor was obtained from a man aged 18-30 years who had mild COVID-19 (a few samples of this study predate the infection). Cell type and time point are not known. The V gene is TRBV7-2, the J gene TRBJ2-1; D is ambiguous. Sequencing input: PBMCs or a T cell subset sorted from them (not recorded which). The CDR3 protein is CASSPGSALSYNEQFF. The DNA for the CDR3 is TGTGCCAGCAGCCCAGGCTCGGCCCTCTCCTACAATGAGCAGTTCTTC. Variable domain in full (rest from reference TRBV7-2 and TRBJ2-1): GAGVSQSPSNKVTEKGKDVELRCDPISGHTALYWYRQSLGQGLEFLIYFQGNSAPDKSGLPSDRFSAERTGGSVSTLTIQRTQQEDSAVYLCASSPGSALSYNEQFFGPGTRLTVL.